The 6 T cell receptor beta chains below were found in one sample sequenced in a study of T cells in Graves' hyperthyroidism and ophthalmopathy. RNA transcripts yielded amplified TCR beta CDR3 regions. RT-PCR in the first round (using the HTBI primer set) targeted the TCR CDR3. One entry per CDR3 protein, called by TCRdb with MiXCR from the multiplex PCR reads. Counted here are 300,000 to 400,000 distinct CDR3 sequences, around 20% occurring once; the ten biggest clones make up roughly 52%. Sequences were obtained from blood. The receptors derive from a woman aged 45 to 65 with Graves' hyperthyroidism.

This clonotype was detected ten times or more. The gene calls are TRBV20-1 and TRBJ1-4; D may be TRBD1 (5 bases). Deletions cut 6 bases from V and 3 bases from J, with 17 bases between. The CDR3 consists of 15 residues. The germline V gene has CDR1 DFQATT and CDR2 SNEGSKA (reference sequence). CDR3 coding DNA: TGCAGTGCCAGGAAGGGGCAGTTAGCTAATGAAAAACTGTTTTTT. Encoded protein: CSARKGQLANEKLFF.

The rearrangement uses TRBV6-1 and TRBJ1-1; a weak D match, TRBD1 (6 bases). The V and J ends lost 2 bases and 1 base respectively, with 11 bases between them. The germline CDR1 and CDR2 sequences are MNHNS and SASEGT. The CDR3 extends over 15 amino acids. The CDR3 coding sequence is TGTGCCAGCAGTGAAACCGGACAGACGAACACTGAAGCTTTCTTT. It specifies CASSETGQTNTEAFF.

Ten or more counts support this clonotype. CDR3 sequence reads: CASSLVSLASTDTQYF. Written as DNA, the CDR3 is TGCGCCAGCAGCTTGGTTAGCCTTGCTAGCACAGATACGCAGTATTTT. The chain employs TRBV5-1 and TRBJ2-3; D is ambiguous. Germline lookup yields CDR1 SGHRS and CDR2 YFSETQ. The CDR3 contains 16 residues. Between the trimmed V and J ends, which lost 0 bases and 0 bases, there was a span of 11 bases.

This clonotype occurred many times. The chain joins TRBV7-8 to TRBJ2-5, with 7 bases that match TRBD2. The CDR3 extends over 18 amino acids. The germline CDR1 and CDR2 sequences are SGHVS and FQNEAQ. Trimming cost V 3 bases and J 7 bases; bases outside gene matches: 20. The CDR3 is CASSLGYPGLPKRGTQYF. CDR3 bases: TGTGCCAGCAGCTTGGGATATCCGGGACTACCCAAGAGGGGGACCCAGTACTTC.

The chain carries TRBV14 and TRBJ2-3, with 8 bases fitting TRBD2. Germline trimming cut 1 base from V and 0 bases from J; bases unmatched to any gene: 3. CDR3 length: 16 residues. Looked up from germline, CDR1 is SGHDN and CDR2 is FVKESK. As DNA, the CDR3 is TGTGCCAGCAGCCAAGGATCTAGCGGGAGCACAGATACGCAGTATTTT. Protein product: CASSQGSSGSTDTQYF.

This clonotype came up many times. CDR3 nucleotide sequence: TGTGCCAGCAGCCAAGACAGAATAACCTCTGGAAACACCATATATTTT. This codes for CASSQDRITSGNTIYF. The chain carries TRBV3-1 and TRBJ1-3; D is unresolved. Germline CDR1 reads LGHDT; CDR2 reads YNNKEL (reference sequence). V was shortened by 0 bases and J by 0 bases, with 9 bases between the two germline ends. The CDR3 is 16 amino acids.